This T cell receptor beta chain was documented in a study of PD-1 blockade in classical Hodgkin lymphoma. Overall study findings and caveats: Baseline TCR diversity was reportedly lower in newly diagnosed patients than in healthy donors. It was reported as lower still in relapsed/refractory patients. Nothing has yet pinned down what causes the repertoire differences, possibly disease activity or prior therapy.

Looked up from germline, CDR1 is SGHAT and CDR2 is FQNNGV. Deletions cut 2 bases from V and 0 bases from J, with 9 bases between. This CDR3 comprises 15 residues. Repertoires were generated with immunoSEQ multiplex PCR, while TCRdb's copy carries only in-frame clones and drops some. The sample records 20,000 to 25,000 clones, less than 95% being singletons. The table lists this clone with a count of one. The target antigen is unknown. Time point described: newly diagnosed, previously untreated cHL patient sample. Untreated, newly diagnosed classical Hodgkin lymphoma PBMCs were comparators. What was sequenced was peripheral blood mononuclear cells (PBMCs). The genes are TRBV11-2 and TRBJ2-3, with D unresolved. The TCR comes from a human donor with classical Hodgkin lymphoma. In DNA form, the CDR3 reads TGTGCCAGCAGCTTATCTCTCGACAGCACAGATACGCAGTATTTT. Its translation is CASSLSLDSTDTQYF.